The 2 T cell receptor beta chains listed next were all sequenced from one sample in a study of T cell changes during pregnancy in multiple sclerosis. The repertoire was sequenced with immunoSEQ multiplex PCR; TCRdb's copy has only in-frame clones and lacks some. The table records roughly 61,000 clones, over 85% of them present only once. Sequences were derived from peripheral blood, sampled in the first trimester of pregnancy. These receptors were taken from a female donor in good health, enrolled as a control in a pregnancy study.

V usage is TRBV5-6 and J usage is TRBJ1-2; TRBD1 aligns across 9 bases. The CDR3 spans 15 residues. Trimming took 5 bases from V and 4 from J; bases not matched to a gene: 9. CDR1 SGHDT and CDR2 YYEEEE come from the germline V gene. CDR3 nucleotide sequence: TGTGCCAGCAGACCCACAGGGGGCGCGGGCTATGGCTACACCTTC. This sequence encodes CASRPTGGAGYGYTF.

The chain joins TRBV28 to TRBJ2-3; the D gene is possibly TRBD1 (5 bases). There are 16 residues in the CDR3. Trimming removed 3 bases from V and 5 bases from J, with 18 bases in between. Germline loops: CDR1 MDHEN, CDR2 SYDVKM. The chain's CDR3 is CASSFSTELGLDTQYF. CDR3 nucleotides: TGTGCCAGCAGTTTCTCGACAGAATTGGGGTTAGATACGCAGTATTTT.